These 26 T cell receptor beta chains came from one sample sequenced in a study of cytomegalovirus exposure and HLA in healthy donors. The PCR ran on 60 Vbeta and 13 Jbeta primers. Generated by immunoSEQ multiplex PCR, the TCRdb table keeps only in-frame clones and is missing some. This table has roughly 140,000 clones, 75% to 80% appearing once. The sequencing sample was made of PBMCs. The receptor source for this set is a woman younger than 30 in good health and CMV-seropositive.

This clone was seen only a few times. J is TRBJ2-7 and V is TRBV7-8, with a possible D match to TRBD2 (5 bases). V was cut by 0 bases and J by 7 bases, with 10 bases left in between. The CDR3 has 13 residues. Per the germline V gene, CDR1 is SGHVS and CDR2 is FQNEAQ. The CDR3: CASSLAGSSEQYF. For the CDR3, the DNA is TGTGCCAGCAGCTTAGCAGGGAGTTCGGAGCAGTACTTC.

This rearrangement joins TRBV6-1 to TRBJ1-2; D call uncertain. CDR1 and CDR2 from the germline V gene are MNHNS and SASEGT. The CDR3 is made up of 13 amino acids. Trimming took 3 bases from V and 0 from J, leaving 5 bases between them. This CDR3 reads CASSEWPNYGYTF. CDR3 nucleotides: TGTGCCAGCAGTGAGTGGCCTAACTATGGCTACACCTTC.

CDR3 loop: CASSIAGGSYEQYF. The CDR3 nucleotides are TGTGCCAGCAGTATAGCGGGGGGCTCCTACGAGCAGTACTTC. The chain recombines TRBV2 with TRBJ2-7, with TRBD2 identical over 10 bases. The CDR3 sequence is 14 residues long. Trimming at V came to 5 bases and at J to 0 bases, leaving 1 base not matched to a gene. The V gene's germline CDR1 is SNHLY and CDR2 FYNNEI.

V and J are TRBV10-3 and TRBJ1-2; no clear D. In germline, CDR1 is ENHRY, CDR2 SYGVKD. CDR3 length: 14 amino acids. V was clipped by 4 bases and J by 0 bases, with 9 bases between them. CDR3 protein: CAISGGISNYGYTF. In DNA form, the CDR3 reads TGTGCCATCAGTGGCGGCATTTCTAACTATGGCTACACCTTC.

The gene calls are TRBV5-4 and TRBJ2-3; 7 nucleotides align to TRBD1. Germline assignment: CDR1 SGHNT and CDR2 YYREEE (reference sequence). The V and J ends lost 4 bases and 5 bases, in that order; junction bases with no gene match: 7. The CDR3 consists of 14 residues. Here the CDR3 DNA reads TGTGCCAGCAGCCCCCGACAGGGTGTAGATACGCAGTATTTT. Encoded protein: CASSPRQGVDTQYF.

In this sample, this clone turned up a few times. The V gene is TRBV9, the J gene TRBJ1-2, with a weak D call TRBD1 (6 bases). The V gene lost 0 bases and the J gene lost 5 bases, with 14 bases spanning the gap. Germline V gene lookup returns CDR1 SGDLS and CDR2 YYNGEE. The length of the CDR3 is 15 residues. In nucleotides, the CDR3 is TGTGCCAGCAGCGTAGAAGACGGGGGGACATATGGCTACACCTTC. Translation gives CASSVEDGGTYGYTF.

This clone was seen a few times. The chain recombines TRBV27 with TRBJ2-1; 8 bases line up with TRBD2. Losses at the gene ends were 5 bases for V and 5 bases for J; bases not matched to a gene: 11. The CDR3 totals 16 residues. The V gene's germline CDR1 is MNHEY and CDR2 SMNVEV (reference sequence). The CDR3 is CASSPLFGGADNEQFF. CDR3 in DNA: TGTGCCAGCAGTCCCTTATTCGGGGGGGCTGACAATGAGCAGTTCTTC.

This clone was counted a single time. The chain recombines TRBV19 with TRBJ1-5; tentatively, D is TRBD1 (5 bases). This CDR3 has 15 residues. Germline V CDR1 and CDR2: LNHDA, SQIVND (reference sequence). V was cut by 4 bases and J by 3 bases, with 13 bases left in between. The CDR3 coding sequence is TGTGCCAGTAGTAGGGAGGAGGGGTCCAATCAGCCCCAGCATTTT. Its translation: CASSREEGSNQPQHF.

The gene calls are TRBV20-1 and TRBJ2-5, with D tentatively TRBD1 (6 bases). The DNA end favors TRBJ2-7, so the J call may be wrong. The CDR3 spans 11 residues. The germline V gene has CDR1 DFQATT and CDR2 SNEGSKA (reference sequence). CDR3 sequence: CSARWGLEQYF. The CDR3 DNA reads TGCAGTGCTAGATGGGGGCTCGAGCAGTACTTC.

J is TRBJ1-1 and V is TRBV7-9, with D possibly matching TRBD1 (6 bases). CDR1 SEHNR and CDR2 FQNEAQ come from the germline V gene (reference sequence). The CDR3 runs 15 residues. The V end was cut by 6 bases, the J end by 5 bases, with 19 bases between. CDR3 protein: CASSSEGQRPTEAFF. The CDR3 DNA follows: TGTGCCAGCAGTTCGGAAGGACAGAGGCCGACTGAAGCTTTCTTT.

In regard to this clone: The same CDR3 also results from other DNA sequences found in this sample. This chain uses TRBV5-1 with TRBJ1-1, with 7 bases that match TRBD1. This CDR3 region has 14 residues. Trimming at V came to 3 bases and at J to 6 bases, leaving 8 bases not matched to a gene. The V gene's germline CDR1 is SGHRS and CDR2 YFSETQ. The DNA for the CDR3 is TGCGCCAGCAGCTCCCCAGGGGGTGGTTCTGAAGCTTTCTTT. Its protein product is CASSSPGGGSEAFF.

The chain has TRBV28 and TRBJ2-5, with 7 bases identical to TRBD1. Per the germline V gene, CDR1 is MDHEN and CDR2 is SYDVKM. V lost 7 bases, J lost 10 bases, and 12 bases stayed unmatched. This CDR3 region has 13 residues. The CDR3 reads CASTWDSNVGQYF. The CDR3 region has the DNA TGTGCCAGCACTTGGGACAGTAATGTGGGCCAGTACTTC.

This clone was observed once. This chain uses TRBV5-1 with TRBJ2-7, with 7 nucleotides matching TRBD2. Unmatched junction bases numbered 9, after V lost 0 bases and J lost 0 bases. Germline CDR1 SGHRS, CDR2 YFSETQ. The CDR3 covers 17 residues. The CDR3 protein is CASSLVWGGSSSYEQYF. In nucleotides, the CDR3 is TGCGCCAGCAGCTTGGTCTGGGGGGGGTCCAGCTCCTACGAGCAGTACTTC.

J is TRBJ2-7 and V is TRBV30; 9 bases fit TRBD1. V gave up 2 bases and J gave up 3 bases; unmatched junction bases: 8. Germline V lookup: CDR1 GTSNPN, CDR2 SVGIG (reference sequence). The CDR3 extends over 15 amino acids. CDR3 sequence (DNA): TGTGCCTGGAGTCTTGGACAGGGGTTGTACTACGAGCAGTACTTC. This translates into CAWSLGQGLYYEQYF.

The CDR3 reads CASSPQNTIYF. The DNA for the CDR3 is TGTGCCAGCAGCCCGCAGAACACCATATATTTT. The chain couples TRBV7-9 to TRBJ1-3, with D unclear. V was clipped by 5 bases and J by 7 bases, with 6 bases between them. Germline CDR1 and CDR2: SEHNR and FQNEAQ (reference sequence). The CDR3 contains 11 residues. Supplemented by reference TRBV7-9 and TRBJ1-3, the full variable domain reads DTGVSQNPRHKITKRGQNVTFRCDPISEHNRLYWYRQTLGQGPEFLTYFQNEAQLEKSRLLSDRFSAERPKGSFSTLEIQRTEQGDSAMYLCASSPQNTIYFGEGSWLTVV.

This chain joins TRBV7-8 and TRBJ2-7; TRBD2 aligns across 10 bases. V trimming: 5 bases; J trimming: 0 bases; junction bases outside the gene matches: 7. The CDR3 has 16 amino acids. Germline V lookup: CDR1 SGHVS, CDR2 FQNEAQ. CDR3 sequence: CASSPRTSGTSYEQYF. CDR3 sequence (DNA): TGTGCCAGCAGCCCTCGGACTAGCGGTACCTCCTACGAGCAGTACTTC.

This clone was seen a handful of times. The V and J genes are TRBV6-4 and TRBJ2-6, with D hard to call. There are 15 residues in the CDR3. Germline loops: CDR1 MRHNA, CDR2 SNTAGT. V was clipped by 0 bases and J by 0 bases, with 3 bases between them. CDR3 sequence reads: CASSDSHSGANVLTF. CDR3 coding DNA: TGTGCCAGCAGTGACTCACACTCTGGGGCCAACGTCCTGACTTTC.

The chain recombines TRBV18 with TRBJ1-1, with 8 positions matching TRBD1. The V and J ends lost 4 bases and 2 bases, in that order; junction bases with no gene match: 9. The CDR3 has 16 residues. Germline values: CDR1 KGHSH, CDR2 LQKENI. CDR3 in amino acids: CASSLRRTGLNTEAFF. As DNA, the CDR3 is TGTGCCAGCTCACTTCGGAGGACAGGGTTAAACACTGAAGCTTTCTTT.

This clone was detected only a few times. V usage is TRBV7-6 and J usage is TRBJ2-3, with 10 bases that match TRBD1. Germline values: CDR1 SGHVS, CDR2 FNYEAQ. CDR3 length: 16 residues. Trimming took 5 bases from V and 5 from J; bases not matched to a gene: 10. The CDR3 DNA is TGTGCCAGCAGCACCTTGACAGGGGGCTCTGTAGATACGCAGTATTTT. This encodes CASSTLTGGSVDTQYF.

The chain links TRBV13 to TRBJ2-5, with TRBD2 matching 8 bases. The CDR3 is 15 residues long. Trimming took 2 bases from V and 1 from J; bases not matched to a gene: 3. Germline CDR1 PRHDT, CDR2 FYEKMQ (reference sequence). CDR3 DNA: TGTGCCAGCAGCTTAACTGGGACTAGCCAAGAGACCCAGTACTTC. Its translation: CASSLTGTSQETQYF.

V is TRBV5-1 and J is TRBJ2-1; D is unresolved. The CDR3 is 16 amino acids. V was pared by 4 bases and J by 0 bases, with 14 bases between. CDR1 is SGHRS, CDR2 YFSETQ, per germline. The CDR3 sequence is CASSAASVSSYNEQFF. As DNA, the CDR3 is TGCGCCAGCAGCGCGGCATCCGTCAGCTCCTACAATGAGCAGTTCTTC.

This sequence joins TRBV5-5 and TRBJ2-1; TRBD2 aligns across 9 bases. Per the germline V gene, CDR1 is SGHKS and CDR2 is YYEKEE (reference sequence). The CDR3 has 17 amino acids. The V gene end was trimmed by 4 bases and the J gene end by 5 bases; junction bases not matched to a gene: 13. CDR3 coding DNA: TGTGCCAGCAGCCCCCTGGGGCGGGGGGGCCGTAACAATGAGCAGTTCTTC. This translates into CASSPLGRGGRNNEQFF. Combining the CDR3 with reference TRBV5-5 and TRBJ2-1 gives the whole variable domain DAGVTQSPTHLIKTRGQQVTLRCSPISGHKSVSWYQQVLGQGPQFIFQYYEKEERGRGNFPDRFSARQFPNYSSELNVNALLLGDSALYLCASSPLGRGGRNNEQFFGPGTRLTVL.

V and J are TRBV29-1 and TRBJ2-5; D is perhaps TRBD2 (6 bases). CDR1 SQVTM and CDR2 ANQGSEA come from the germline V gene. This CDR3 region has 12 residues. Trimming cost V 4 bases and J 5 bases, with 11 bases left between them. In DNA form, the CDR3 reads TGCAGCGTTGCTTCGGGGAGGGAGACCCAGTACTTC. Protein sequence: CSVASGRETQYF.

The V and J genes are TRBV5-1 and TRBJ1-2; a possible D gene is TRBD1 (6 bases). There are 16 residues in the CDR3. CDR1 SGHRS and CDR2 YFSETQ come from the germline V gene. Trimming pared 4 bases from V and 5 bases from J, leaving 21 bases between. The CDR3 loop reads CASSGGDRRIAYGYTF. The CDR3 coding sequence is TGCGCCAGCAGCGGTGGAGACAGGCGAATAGCTTATGGCTACACCTTC. Based on the CDR3 plus reference TRBV5-1 and TRBJ1-2, the full variable domain is KAGVTQTPRYLIKTRGQQVTLSCSPISGHRSVSWYQQTPGQGLQFLFEYFSETQRNKGNFPGRFSGRQFSNSRSEMNVSTLELGDSALYLCASSGGDRRIAYGYTFGSGTRLTVV.

The V call is TRBV27, the J call TRBJ2-1; TRBD2 aligns across 9 bases. V was clipped by 6 bases and J by 2 bases; unmatched bases: 2. CDR3 length: 14 amino acids. Germline loops: CDR1 MNHEY, CDR2 SMNVEV (reference sequence). The CDR3 DNA is TGTGCCAGCAGGACTAGCGGTACCTACAATGAGCAGTTCTTC. Its protein product is CASRTSGTYNEQFF.

V is TRBV23-1 and J is TRBJ1-4; 8 bases agree with TRBD1. TRBV23-1 is an open reading frame, and its role is uncertain. The CDR3 covers 15 residues. Trimming at V came to 0 bases and at J to 4 bases, leaving 1 base not matched to a gene. For the CDR3, the DNA is TGCGCCAGCAGTCAATCTGACAGGGGTAATGAAAAACTGTTTTTT. It specifies CASSQSDRGNEKLFF.